This T cell receptor beta chain was recorded in a study of beta chain features in type 1 diabetes. Reverse transcription of all isolated RNA meant that expressed TCRB transcripts were sequenced. Sequenced by immunoSEQ multiplex PCR; TCRdb stores in-frame clones only, minus some. Of about 40,000 clones in the sample, 50% are singletons; the top ten hold 0.25% to 0.3%. As concerns this clone: Its antigen is currently unknown.

All of the sorted populations showed purity greater than 95%. Findings and caveats of the study: Sequencing the cDNA could make cells with high TCR expression show up more than they should. TCRB rearrangement may or may not be influenced by HLA type; here this remained unresolved.

After removal of 5 bases from V and 5 bases from J, the junction contained 5 bases not matched to a gene. CDR3 length: 15 amino acids. The germline CDR1 and CDR2 sequences are SGHNT and YENEEA. Input material: stem cell memory CD4+ T cells from blood. This clonotype was sampled from a woman aged 25-40 years in good health. This chain uses TRBV11-3 with TRBJ2-3; 12 bases are shared with TRBD2. Written as DNA, the CDR3 is TGTGCCAGCAGCCCCCGACTAGCGGGAGAAGATACGCAGTATTTT. Its protein product is CASSPRLAGEDTQYF.